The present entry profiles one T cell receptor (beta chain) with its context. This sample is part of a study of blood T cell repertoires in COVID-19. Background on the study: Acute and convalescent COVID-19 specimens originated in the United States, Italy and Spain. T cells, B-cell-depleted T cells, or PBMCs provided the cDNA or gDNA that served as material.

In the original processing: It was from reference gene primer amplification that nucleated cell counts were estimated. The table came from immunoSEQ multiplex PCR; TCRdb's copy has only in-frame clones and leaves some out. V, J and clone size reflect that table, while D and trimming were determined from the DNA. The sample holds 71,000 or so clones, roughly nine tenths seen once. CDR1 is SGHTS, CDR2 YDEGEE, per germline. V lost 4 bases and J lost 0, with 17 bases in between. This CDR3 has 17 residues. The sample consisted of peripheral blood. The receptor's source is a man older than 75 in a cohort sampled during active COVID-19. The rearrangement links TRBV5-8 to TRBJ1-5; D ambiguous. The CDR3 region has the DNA TGTGCCAGCAGCAAATACAGCAAGGTAGATAGCAATCAGCCCCAGCATTTT. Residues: CASSKYSKVDSNQPQHF.